This T cell receptor beta chain was sequenced for a study of shared clonotypes between healthy human individuals (TCRdb year 2020). For the study in its entirety: The cohort included a few men and a couple of women between 18 and 49 years of age. The study deeply sequenced blood TCR repertoires of five healthy adults to estimate repertoire size and the extent of clonotype sharing between individuals. Different laboratories and diverse techniques were used to prepare libraries and sequence TCR repertoires, to increase sequencing depth and limit assay-specific biases. For each donor, CD4 naive and CD4 memory were each run on three plates, CD8 naive on two plates, and CD8 memory on one plate. Between about 0.85 and 10 billion PBMCs per donor were obtained by leukapheresis. Findings and caveats that apply to the study as a whole: Compared with non-shared clonotypes, clonotypes shared by all four sorted-subset donors had higher generation probabilities. Estimated clonotype richness was generally larger for naive than for memory subsets. The genetic and exposure-history diversity represented was limited by the small number of donors. Incomplete sequencing was indicated by rarefaction of sorted-subset datasets, despite the large sequencing depth. Sampling was limited to blood, and TCR repertoires in tissue likely differ from TCR repertoires in blood. Pairwise subsampling led to the expectation that sequencing depth would affect the degree of clonotype sharing among donors. Roughly 5% of naive CD4, around 4% of naive CD8, 2.3% of memory CD4, and about 0.4% of memory CD8 clonotypes were shared across several donors.

Using the deep immunoSEQ assay, TCR CDR3 regions were amplified from genomic DNA by multiplex PCR. Genomic DNA extracted from each cell subset was distributed evenly over all wells of several immunoSEQ 96-well plates, and each plate served as one replicate. For sorted subsets, each replicate PCR was loaded with 200 ng genomic DNA, equivalent to about 33,000 T cell genomes. Purified libraries were measured with a Qubit 3.0 fluorometer, size-checked on a Bioanalyzer 2100, and measured again with the KAPA Library Quantification kit. Every immunoSEQ 96-well plate was sequenced on a separate single-read 150-cycle Illumina NextSeq 550 flow cell. As for the original processing: Because the immunoSEQ output held only junctional sequences and lacked quality scores, the filtering could not match the filtering applied to full-length reads. Sequences were annotated with PyIR, a Python wrapper for IgBLAST v1.9, using IMGT germline references to assign V/J genes and CDR3. Any read was removed if the V/J assignment was weak (E-value above 1e-6), the CDR3 was missing, or the read contained stop codons, out-of-frame junctions, or ambiguous translated residues. A V3J clonotype was defined by an identical inferred V gene, J gene, and CDR3 amino acid sequence. The percentage overlap between two repertoires was calculated by dividing the number of shared unique clonotypes by the size of the smaller repertoire. Richness of each repertoire was evaluated using RTK rarefaction, the Chao1 estimator, and Recon v2.1 estimates of unobserved clonotypes. For all TCRbeta clonotypes obtained by the gDNA method from several donors, generation probabilities were computed with OLGA. The source is immuneACCESS, and TCRdb retained only in-frame sequences with V and J called. Part of the clones is not carried over; for the studies checked, unresolved V genes explain less than half of this, and the remainder is unexplained. That table supplies the V and J calls and clone size; D and trimming were determined from the DNA. The sample yields around 2,000,000 clones; about 95% were counted once. The top ten hold 1.1% of the sample.

CD8 naive samples were CD45RO-negative cells positively selected for CCR7, giving a CD45RA+CCR7+ population that excluded TemRA cells. The donors were healthy, HIV-negative adults with no recently reported acute infections or vaccinations. Every donor was a Caucasian adult residing in Nashville, Tennessee, USA. Blood was obtained by leukapheresis, after which PBMCs were separated by Ficoll-Histopaque density gradient centrifugation and cryopreserved in liquid nitrogen vapor phase. Analytical flow cytometry was used to check the purity and quantity of every magnetically sorted T cell population. Each sorted fraction had its genomic DNA isolated and then quantified by UV absorbance on a Nanodrop 2000c. In the case of this clone: Its antigen specificity is not known. Base quality data are lacking; no much larger clone is found one base away.

From the cysteine through the phenylalanine, the CDR3 covers 13 amino acids. This entry keeps only the CDR3 DNA: 39 bases, framed from base 1. The V end loses 3 bases and the J end loses 9 bases, and a stretch of 12 bases separates them. Per the germline V gene (reference sequence), PRHDT is the CDR1 and FYEKMQ is the CDR2. Sequencing used naive CD8+ T cells sorted from blood. The cell subset or site label, as the study defines it: CD45RA+CCR7+. This receptor was identified in a young man in good health. The sequence is built from TRBV13 and TRBJ2-1; the D call is possibly TRBD1 or TRBD2, each sharing 6 bases. The nucleotides are TGTGCCAGCAGCTTGAGGGGGGCTTCTGAGCAGTTCTTC. Its translation is CASSLRGASEQFF.